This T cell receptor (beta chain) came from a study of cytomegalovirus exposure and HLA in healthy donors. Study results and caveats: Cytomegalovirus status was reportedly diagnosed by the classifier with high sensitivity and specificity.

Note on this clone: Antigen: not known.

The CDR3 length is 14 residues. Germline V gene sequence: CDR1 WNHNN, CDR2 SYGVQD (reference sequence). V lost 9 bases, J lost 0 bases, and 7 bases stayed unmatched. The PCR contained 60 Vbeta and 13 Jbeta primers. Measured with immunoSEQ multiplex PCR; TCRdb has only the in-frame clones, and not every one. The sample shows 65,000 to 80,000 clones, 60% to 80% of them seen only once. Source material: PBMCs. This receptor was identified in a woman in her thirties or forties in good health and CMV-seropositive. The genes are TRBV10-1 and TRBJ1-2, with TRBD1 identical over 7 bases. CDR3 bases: TGCGCCAGGGCCGGGGACAGAACTAACTATGGCTACACCTTC. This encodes CARAGDRTNYGYTF.